Listed here are 6 T cell receptor beta chains from one sample, sequenced in a study of cytomegalovirus exposure and HLA in healthy donors. Clones were read by immunoSEQ multiplex PCR, and TCRdb kept only the in-frame ones, dropping some. The sample has 85,000 to 95,000 clones, roughly 96% seen once; the top ten hold roughly 0.8%. The material sequenced was PBMCs. All receptors come from a man between 18 and 29 years old in good health and CMV-seronegative.

The chain combines TRBV5-4 with TRBJ1-4, with D possibly being TRBD1 (6 bases). Per the germline V gene, CDR1 is SGHNT and CDR2 is YYREEE (reference sequence). The CDR3 runs to 14 residues. V was pared by 5 bases and J by 4 bases, with 12 bases between. The CDR3 nucleotides are TGTGCCAGCAGTATGGGGGCGGATAATGAAAAACTGTTTTTT. Protein: CASSMGADNEKLFF.

The V call is TRBV27, the J call TRBJ2-7; 13 bases agree with TRBD2. The J segment lost 7 bases and the V segment lost 3 bases, leaving 15 bases of the junction unmatched. Germline CDR1 and CDR2: MNHEY and SMNVEV (reference sequence). This CDR3 has 18 amino acids. The CDR3 loop reads CASSFRATGLAGMGEQYV. As DNA, the CDR3 is TGTGCCAGCAGTTTCAGGGCCACGGGACTAGCGGGAATGGGGGAGCAGTACGTC.

V and J are TRBV2 and TRBJ2-1, with 11 bases aligning to TRBD2. V lost 4 bases to trimming and J lost 2 bases; unmatched junction nucleotides: 1. The CDR3 contains 15 residues. Germline values: CDR1 SNHLY, CDR2 FYNNEI. CDR3 protein: CASSGSGRAYNEQFF. CDR3 DNA sequence: TGTGCCAGCAGTGGTAGCGGGAGGGCCTACAATGAGCAGTTCTTC.

V is TRBV6-1 and J is TRBJ2-1; possibly TRBD2 for D (6 bases). CDR1 and CDR2 from the germline V gene are MNHNS and SASEGT. The CDR3 is 13 residues long. Deletions cut 5 bases from V and 6 bases from J, with 11 bases between. CDR3 DNA: TGTGCCAGCAGTTATAGCGGCCGCAATGAGCAGTTCTTC. Encoded protein: CASSYSGRNEQFF.

This sequence joins TRBV7-8 and TRBJ2-2, with 8 bases fitting TRBD1. The CDR3 consists of 14 residues. Germline CDR1 reads SGHVS; CDR2 reads FQNEAQ. The junction had 7 bases not matched to a gene; V was cut back by 6 bases and J by 7 bases. CDR3 bases: TGTGCCAGCAGTCAGGGGGCGGGTGGCGGGGAGCTGTTTTTT. Translation: CASSQGAGGGELFF. The full variable domain, completed using reference TRBV7-8 and TRBJ2-2, is GAGVSQSPRYKVAKRGQDVALRCDPISGHVSLFWYQQALGQGPEFLTYFQNEAQLDKSGLPSDRFFAERPEGSVSTLKIQRTQQEDSAVYLCASSQGAGGGELFFGEGSRLTVL.

In nucleotides, the CDR3 is TGCGCCAGCAGCTTGGTCGACAGGGCCCAGGGGCACACTGAAGCTTTCTTT. It translates to CASSLVDRAQGHTEAFF. The chain is built from TRBV5-1 and TRBJ1-1; TRBD1 matches at 7 bases. Germline loops: CDR1 SGHRS, CDR2 YFSETQ. V lost 0 bases to trimming and J lost 3 bases; unmatched junction nucleotides: 11. The CDR3 has 17 amino acids.